The sequence of this T cell receptor (beta chain) was determined in a study of OX40 agonist ivuxolimab in advanced cancers. In germline, CDR1 is SGHTA, CDR2 FQGNSA. The CDR3 has 14 residues. A word on this clone: One junction end disagrees with the germline gene, perhaps due to a read error.

Sequencing was performed with immunoSEQ multiplex PCR; in TCRdb, only in-frame clones are kept and a portion is missing. This table has some 19,000 clones, about 75% appearing once. Samples of blood were obtained at baseline, on cycle 4 day 1, and on cycle 7 day 1. The chain employs TRBV7-2 and TRBJ1-2; D not certain. The origin of this receptor is an adult with an advanced solid tumor such as melanoma, head and neck, liver or kidney cancer. The source material was CD4+ or CD8+ T cells sorted from blood, sampled in a trial of the OX40 agonist ivuxolimab. CDR3 region: CASSQTTEGYGYTF. CDR3 DNA: TGCGCCAGCAGCCAGACTACAGAGGGATATGGCTACACCTTC.